What follows are 18 T cell receptor beta chains derived from one specimen sequenced in a study of T cells in Graves' hyperthyroidism and ophthalmopathy. Researchers amplified the TCR beta CDR3 regions from RNA transcripts. The TCR CDR3 was amplified in a first-round RT-PCR using the HTBI primer set. TCRdb re-called the multiplex PCR reads with MiXCR, one entry per CDR3 protein. Of some 270,000 distinct CDR3 sequences listed, 13% are singletons. Sequenced input: blood. The receptors derive from a woman in her twenties or thirties with Graves' hyperthyroidism that later progressed to Graves' ophthalmopathy.

With regard to this clonotype: A single base separates this from a much larger clone, so it may be a read error. The chain couples TRBV7-2 to TRBJ2-5, with D possibly being TRBD2 (7 bases). This CDR3 comprises 14 residues. V lost 5 bases and J lost 13, with 23 bases in between. Germline V gives CDR1 SGHTA, CDR2 FQGNSA. The CDR3 DNA follows: TGTGCCAGCAGCCCTCGGGGTGGGGGGGGCATTGGGTACTTC. Translating gives CASSPRGGGGIGYF.

This clonotype was counted many times. V and J are TRBV4-3 and TRBJ1-1; possibly TRBD1 for D (6 bases). Trimming shortened V by 0 bases and J by 4 bases, and 9 bases separated the two germline ends. The CDR3 has 14 amino acids. From germline, CDR1 is LGHNA and CDR2 YSLEER. CDR3 coding DNA: TGCGCCAGCAGCCAAGATCCAGGGGTCACTGAAGCTTTCTTT. Residues: CASSQDPGVTEAFF.

This clonotype was counted at least ten times. V is TRBV11-2 and J is TRBJ2-3, with a weak D call TRBD1 (6 bases). Trimming took off 3 bases at V and 4 bases at J, with 14 bases between the two ends. Germline V lookup: CDR1 SGHAT, CDR2 FQNNGV. CDR3 length equals 15 residues. The CDR3 sequence is CASSFLQGPPDTQYF. The CDR3 DNA follows: TGTGCCAGCAGCTTCTTACAGGGCCCCCCAGATACGCAGTATTTT.

The table lists this clonotype with a few counts. The V and J genes are TRBV27 and TRBJ1-5; no firm D call. CDR1 is MNHEY and CDR2 is SMNVEV in the germline V gene (reference sequence). Trimming removed 4 bases from V and 4 bases from J, with 20 bases in between. This CDR3 region has 17 residues. The CDR3 region has the DNA TGTGCCAGCAGTTCTGACGGCGGCAGAAATTCAAATCAGCCCCAGCATTTT. Amino acid sequence: CASSSDGGRNSNQPQHF.

This clonotype came up many times. This chain connects TRBV12-3 or TRBV12-4 to TRBJ1-1; no reliable D call. The CDR3 extends over 14 amino acids. V dropped 7 bases and J dropped 1 base, with 13 bases sitting between them. CDR3: CASNPTKTNTEAFF. The CDR3 bases are TGTGCCAGCAACCCAACAAAGACGAACACTGAAGCTTTCTTT.

This clonotype was seen a handful of times. The chain uses TRBV27 and TRBJ1-1; 7 nucleotides agree with TRBD1. Germline lookup yields CDR1 MNHEY and CDR2 SMNVEV (reference sequence). V gave up 7 bases and J gave up 7 bases; unmatched junction bases: 9. The CDR3 is 13 amino acids. The CDR3, as DNA: TGTGCCAGCAAACCAGGGGGGGCATTTGAAGCTTTCTTT. It yields the protein CASKPGGAFEAFF.

This clonotype was found many times. The chain couples TRBV7-3 to TRBJ2-1, with TRBD2 matching 16 bases. V was clipped by 0 bases and J by 5 bases; unmatched bases: 10. Germline V gives CDR1 SGHTA, CDR2 FQGTGA. The CDR3 sequence is 20 residues long. In DNA form, the CDR3 reads TGTGCCAGCAGCTTAACGGGGGCCGGGACTAGCGGGAGGGTCAACAATGAGCAGTTCTTC. Its translation is CASSLTGAGTSGRVNNEQFF. The whole variable domain, filled in from reference TRBV7-3 and TRBJ2-1, reads GAGVSQTPSNKVTEKGKYVELRCDPISGHTALYWYRQSLGQGPEFLIYFQGTGAADDSGLPNDRFFAVRPEGSVSTLKIQRTERGDSAVYLCASSLTGAGTSGRVNNEQFFGPGTRLTVL.

To note about this clonotype: A single base separates this from a much larger clone, so it may be a read error. This chain joins TRBV30 and TRBJ1-2; tentative D call: TRBD1 (5 bases). Per the germline V gene, CDR1 is GTSNPN and CDR2 is SVGIG (reference sequence). The CDR3 is 13 amino acids. Deletions cut 3 bases from V and 6 bases from J, with 14 bases between. Here the CDR3 DNA reads TGTGCCTGGAGGACAGCCAACACCGATGGCTACACCTTC. It yields the protein CAWRTANTDGYTF.

This clonotype showed up just a few times. The chain carries TRBV20-1 and TRBJ1-2, with 8 bases fitting TRBD1. This CDR3 spans 14 amino acids. Germline lookup yields CDR1 DFQATT and CDR2 SNEGSKA (reference sequence). V lost 8 bases and J lost 2; bases outside the gene matches: 10. The CDR3 sequence is CSPTRQGFNYGYTF. CDR3 bases: TGCAGTCCTACCCGACAGGGGTTCAACTATGGCTACACCTTC.

The chain combines TRBV20-1 with TRBJ2-1; TRBD2 aligns across 10 bases. V shed 2 bases and J 6 bases; nucleotides not matched to a gene: 4. This CDR3 contains 14 residues. Germline lookup yields CDR1 DFQATT and CDR2 SNEGSKA (reference sequence). The CDR3 spells CSARLAGDSNEQFF. The CDR3 DNA is TGCAGTGCTAGACTAGCGGGAGACTCCAATGAGCAGTTCTTC.

This clonotype was observed at least ten times. The chain couples TRBV6-2 or TRBV6-3 to TRBJ2-1; 8 bases line up with TRBD2. The CDR3 has 15 residues. J lost 4 bases, V lost 0 bases, and 2 bases had no gene match. CDR1 and CDR2 from the germline V gene are MNHEY and SVGEGT. CDR3 region: CASSYSVAGYNEQFF. The CDR3 coding sequence is TGTGCCAGCAGTTACTCGGTAGCGGGGTACAATGAGCAGTTCTTC.

This clonotype was seen ten or more times. The junction does not match germline at one end; this may be a read error. The J gene is TRBJ1-1, the V gene TRBV6-1; 10 bases agree with TRBD1. The CDR3 length is 13 residues. Germline V lookup: CDR1 MNHNS, CDR2 SASEGT. Written as DNA, the CDR3 is TGTGCCAGCAGCGAAGGGACAGGGGCTGAAGCTTTCTTT. It codes for CASSEGTGAEAFF.

This clonotype was seen at least ten times. The chain recombines TRBV7-2 with TRBJ2-3; D is possibly TRBD1 or TRBD2 (5 bases each). CDR3 length equals 14 residues. The germline V and J ends were trimmed by 4 bases and 2 bases, with 10 bases remaining between them. Germline CDR1 reads SGHTA; CDR2 reads FQGNSA. CDR3 in DNA: TGTGCCAGCAGCTCACGGGACCCCACAGATACGCAGTATTTT. It codes for CASSSRDPTDTQYF.

The chain links TRBV6-1 to TRBJ2-3; D may correspond to TRBD1 or TRBD2 (6 bases each). This CDR3 comprises 15 residues. With 6 bases removed from V and 4 bases from J, the gap between germline ends came to 17 bases. CDR1 is MNHNS, CDR2 SASEGT, per germline. The CDR3 nucleotides are TGTGCCAGCAGCCACCGAGGGGGGAGTGCAGATACGCAGTATTTT. This translates into CASSHRGGSADTQYF.

This clonotype was seen only a few times. The chain has TRBV6-1 and TRBJ2-4; 11 nucleotides align to TRBD2. The CDR3 is made up of 14 amino acids. Germline V gene data show CDR1 as MNHNS and CDR2 as SASEGT. V gave up 7 bases and J gave up 9 bases; unmatched junction bases: 8. The CDR3: CASKLLAGEGIQYF. CDR3 coding DNA: TGTGCCAGCAAGCTACTAGCGGGAGAGGGCATTCAGTACTTC.

This clonotype was picked up many times. The CDR3 coding sequence is TGTGCCACCGGGGTGCGCTCTGGCTACACCTTC. The encoded protein is CATGVRSGYTF. The chain is built from TRBV28 and TRBJ1-2; no firm D call. The germline V gene encodes CDR1 MDHEN and CDR2 SYDVKM. Trimming removed 10 bases from V and 7 bases from J, with 13 bases in between. The CDR3 spans 11 residues.

This clonotype was recorded at least ten times. The chain links TRBV24-1 to TRBJ2-5; 7 bases are a match to TRBD1. This CDR3 spans 14 amino acids. Germline CDR1 KGHDR, CDR2 SFDVKD. The ends lost 3 bases at V and 10 bases at J; junction bases unmatched: 10. The CDR3 protein is CATSDPGTAHYQYF. The CDR3, as DNA: TGTGCCACCAGTGATCCGGGGACAGCGCACTACCAGTACTTC.

This clonotype was found a few times. This chain links TRBV7-8 with TRBJ2-7; unclear D gene. The V gene lost 5 bases and the J gene lost 3 bases, with 14 bases spanning the gap. The CDR3 totals 14 residues. CDR1 SGHVS and CDR2 FQNEAQ come from the germline V gene. DNA of the CDR3: TGTGCCAGCAGCCCGGACGAGAAATTCTACGAGCAGTACTTC. It translates to CASSPDEKFYEQYF.